These 22 T cell receptor beta chains share one sample of origin, sequenced in a study of vaccination and CD4 T cells after COVID-19. This sample's treatment: roughly 11-day PBMC culture with coronavirus spike peptide pools or control peptides (ViraFEST assay). It was before the COVID-19 pandemic (2011-2018) that the unexposed donor's CD4+ T cells were collected. The Oncomine TCR Beta short-read assay sequenced DNA from cultured CD4+ T cells. Each CDR3 protein gets one entry after TCRdb re-called the PCR reads with MiXCR. The repertoire holds some 5,000 distinct CDR3 sequences, with almost 35% as singletons. These TCRs' antigens remain unknown. The sample consisted of CD4+ T cells from blood, cultured in vitro. These receptors were taken from a human donor in good health.

This clonotype appeared a few times. J is TRBJ2-2 and V is TRBV6-4; D not certain. The CDR3 is 13 amino acids. The ends were cut back, 2 bases at V and 3 bases at J, with 4 bases in the middle. In germline, CDR1 is MRHNA, CDR2 SNTAGT. CDR3 sequence reads: CASSDGDTGELFF. In DNA, the CDR3 is TGTGCCAGCAGTGACGGGGACACCGGGGAGCTGTTTTTT.

The chain links TRBV20-1 to TRBJ2-1; D might be TRBD1 or TRBD2, each matching 5 bases. CDR3 size: 12 residues. Germline-derived CDR1 and CDR2 are DFQATT and SNEGSKA (reference sequence). V was pared by 6 bases and J by 8 bases, with 14 bases between. The CDR3: CSARDRRDEQFF. In DNA form, the CDR3 reads TGCAGTGCCCGGGACCGTCGGGATGAGCAGTTCTTC.

CDR3 nucleotides: TGTGCCTGGGACGGGACGGCTTCTAATTCACCCCTCCACTTT. Protein product: CAWDGTASNSPLHF. V and J are TRBV30 and TRBJ1-6, with D perhaps TRBD1 (5 bases). CDR3 size: 14 residues. CDR1 and CDR2 (germline): GTSNPN, SVGIG (reference sequence). The germline V and J ends were trimmed by 5 bases and 6 bases, with 14 bases remaining between them.

This sequence joins TRBV7-2 and TRBJ1-6; D may be TRBD1 (5 bases). V was clipped by 6 bases and J by 6 bases, with 15 bases between them. The CDR3 totals 15 residues. CDR1 SGHTA and CDR2 FQGNSA come from the germline V gene. As DNA, the CDR3 is TGTGCCAGCAGACCACCCGGGACTAGTAATTCACCCCTCCACTTT. It yields the protein CASRPPGTSNSPLHF.

This clonotype turned up a few times. J is TRBJ1-1 and V is TRBV7-6; TRBD1 agrees at 10 bases. The V gene's germline CDR1 is SGHVS and CDR2 FNYEAQ. V shed 2 bases and J 7 bases; nucleotides not matched to a gene: 10. The CDR3 spans 16 residues. The CDR3 spells CASSLNQGTGVNEAFF. CDR3 bases: TGTGCCAGCAGCTTAAATCAGGGGACAGGGGTGAATGAAGCTTTCTTT. Supplemented by reference TRBV7-6 and TRBJ1-1, the full variable domain reads GAGVSQSPRYKVTKRGQDVALRCDPISGHVSLYWYRQALGQGPEFLTYFNYEAQQDKSGLPNDRFSAERPEGSISTLTIQRTEQRDSAMYRCASSLNQGTGVNEAFFGQGTRLTVV.

The table lists this clonotype with a few counts. The V gene is TRBV20-1, the J gene TRBJ2-5; 13 nucleotides line up with TRBD2. Trimming took 5 bases from V and 5 from J; bases not matched to a gene: 5. The CDR3 has 14 amino acids. Germline V CDR1 and CDR2: DFQATT, SNEGSKA (reference sequence). The CDR3 DNA reads as TGCAGTGCTTTGGGACTAGCGGGGAAGGAGACCCAGTACTTC. Its protein product is CSALGLAGKETQYF.

This clonotype has a handful of counts. In DNA, the CDR3 is TGCGCCAGCAGCCAAGATCATGGGACTCCGAGGGAAAGCTACACCTTC. This codes for CASSQDHGTPRESYTF. The chain joins TRBV4-1 to TRBJ1-2; D may be TRBD1 (5 bases). Germline assignment: CDR1 MGHRA and CDR2 YSYEKL. CDR3 length: 16 amino acids. Deletions cut 0 bases from V and 9 bases from J, with 20 bases between.

This clonotype was counted a few times. This chain joins TRBV7-9 and TRBJ2-1, with D unresolved. V was shortened by 5 bases and J by 7 bases, with 9 bases between the two germline ends. Germline lookup yields CDR1 SEHNR and CDR2 FQNEAQ (reference sequence). The CDR3 has 12 residues. CDR3 nucleotides: TGTGCCAGCAGCGGAGACCATAATGAGCAGTTCTTC. Its protein product is CASSGDHNEQFF.

The rearrangement uses TRBV6-1 and TRBJ1-6; D uncertain. The V and J ends lost 6 bases and 10 bases respectively, with 13 bases between them. Germline values: CDR1 MNHNS, CDR2 SASEGT. The CDR3 length is 13 residues. The CDR3 protein is CASRRTTQSPLHF. The CDR3 nucleotides are TGTGCCAGCAGACGAACTACTCAGTCACCCCTCCACTTT.

V is TRBV6-1 and J is TRBJ2-7; tentative D call: TRBD2 (5 bases). Germline CDR1 reads MNHNS; CDR2 reads SASEGT. V was clipped by 9 bases and J by 6 bases, with 15 bases between them. The length of the CDR3 is 12 residues. The CDR3 sequence: CASWTFPSEQYF. Written as DNA, the CDR3 is TGTGCCAGTTGGACTTTCCCCAGCGAGCAGTACTTC.

V and J are TRBV6-4 and TRBJ2-1; 7 nucleotides match TRBD2. Germline CDR1 is MRHNA and CDR2 is SNTAGT. The CDR3 consists of 14 residues. Losses at the gene ends were 9 bases for V and 5 bases for J; bases not matched to a gene: 10. DNA for the CDR3: TGTGCCAGTTCTGAGCGGGACGGACACAATGAGCAGTTCTTC. It specifies CASSERDGHNEQFF.

This clonotype qualifies as large (0.1 to 1%). The genes are TRBV6-5 and TRBJ1-6; D is undetermined. CDR1 and CDR2 (germline): MNHEY, SVGAGI. The CDR3 loop spans 12 amino acids. Trimming shortened V by 0 bases and J by 10 bases, and 4 bases separated the two germline ends. The CDR3 spells CASSYSRSPLHF. Here the CDR3 DNA reads TGTGCCAGCAGTTACTCGAGATCACCCCTCCACTTT.

The sample holds a few counts of this clonotype. The chain links TRBV25-1 to TRBJ2-5; D not certain. The CDR3 length is 15 residues. Germline V gene data show CDR1 as MGHDK and CDR2 as SYGVNS. V lost 1 base and J 5 bases, leaving 14 bases between the germline ends. The CDR3 nucleotides are TGTGCCAGCAGTGAATTGTCGATGGTGGCGGAGACCCAGTACTTC. Protein: CASSELSMVAETQYF.

The CDR3 bases are TGCGCCAGCAGCGCCGACAACCAAGAGACCCAGTACTTC. This encodes CASSADNQETQYF. The rearrangement uses TRBV5-1 and TRBJ2-5; D uncertain. Germline CDR1 is SGHRS and CDR2 is YFSETQ. Trimming removed 4 bases at V and 0 bases at J, with 7 bases between. The CDR3 extends over 13 amino acids.

This clonotype turned up a few times. This rearrangement joins TRBV19 to TRBJ1-6; D ambiguous. The V and J ends lost 6 bases and 8 bases respectively, with 8 bases between them. The CDR3 length is 12 residues. CDR1 is LNHDA, CDR2 SQIVND, per germline (reference sequence). The chain's CDR3 is CASRPQDSPLHF. CDR3 bases: TGTGCCAGTAGACCCCAGGATTCACCCCTCCACTTT. The complete variable domain, with remaining parts taken from reference TRBV19 and TRBJ1-6, reads DGGITQSPKYLFRKEGQNVTLSCEQNLNHDAMYWYRQDPGQGLRLIYYSQIVNDFQKGDIAEGYSVSREKKESFPLTVTSAQKNPTAFYLCASRPQDSPLHFGNGTRLTVT.

This clonotype has a handful of counts. This sequence joins TRBV6-1 and TRBJ1-5; D remains unclear. This CDR3 spans 15 amino acids. Trimming stripped 6 bases from V and 4 bases from J, with 16 bases between. Germline CDR1 reads MNHNS; CDR2 reads SASEGT. The CDR3 protein is CASRSLGVGNQPQHF. The CDR3 DNA reads as TGTGCCAGCAGAAGTCTCGGTGTGGGGAATCAGCCCCAGCATTTT.

J is TRBJ2-1 and V is TRBV7-2, with D possibly matching TRBD2 (6 bases). Germline V CDR1 and CDR2: SGHTA, FQGNSA. The CDR3 extends over 14 amino acids. The V gene lost 9 bases and the J gene lost 0 bases, with 12 bases spanning the gap. The CDR3 sequence: CASREFSSYNEQFF. CDR3 nucleotides: TGTGCCAGTCGGGAGTTCAGCTCCTACAATGAGCAGTTCTTC.

This rearrangement joins TRBV19 to TRBJ2-5; D is ambiguous. In germline, CDR1 is LNHDA, CDR2 SQIVND (reference sequence). The CDR3 covers 13 residues. V was clipped by 5 bases and J by 5 bases, with 12 bases between them. The CDR3 sequence: CASSPMTGETQYF. As DNA, the CDR3 is TGTGCCAGTAGTCCTATGACTGGGGAGACCCAGTACTTC.

V gene TRBV18 combines with J gene TRBJ1-5, with D possibly TRBD1 on 5 matching bases. This CDR3 contains 14 residues. In germline, CDR1 is KGHSH, CDR2 LQKENI. Trimming removed 3 bases from V and 7 bases from J, with 13 bases in between. The CDR3 coding sequence is TGTGCCAGCTCACCCTTCTCCGGGGCCCAGCCCCAGCATTTT. Protein sequence: CASSPFSGAQPQHF.

This clonotype has a handful of counts. This sequence joins TRBV20-1 and TRBJ1-6; 8 nucleotides match TRBD1. Germline CDR1 reads DFQATT; CDR2 reads SNEGSKA (reference sequence). The trim removed 1 base at V and 10 bases at J, leaving 0 bases unmatched. CDR3 length: 12 residues. In DNA, the CDR3 is TGCAGTGCTAGAGGGACAGGGTCACCCCTCCACTTT. As protein: CSARGTGSPLHF.

This chain joins TRBV10-1 and TRBJ1-2, with D uncertain. V lost 5 bases to trimming and J lost 4 bases, with 11 bases between them. CDR1 is WNHNN and CDR2 is SYGVQD in the germline V gene (reference sequence). CDR3 length equals 13 residues. CDR3 DNA sequence: TGCGCCAGCAGTCCTGACTTGTTCTATGGCTACACCTTC. Encoded protein: CASSPDLFYGYTF.

This chain connects TRBV20-1 to TRBJ2-2; perhaps TRBD2 as D (7 bases). Germline V CDR1 and CDR2: DFQATT, SNEGSKA (reference sequence). This CDR3 is 13 amino acids long. The CDR3 DNA reads as TGCAGGGCGCGGGGGCGGAACACCGGGGAGCTGTTTTTT. Its translation is CRARGRNTGELFF.